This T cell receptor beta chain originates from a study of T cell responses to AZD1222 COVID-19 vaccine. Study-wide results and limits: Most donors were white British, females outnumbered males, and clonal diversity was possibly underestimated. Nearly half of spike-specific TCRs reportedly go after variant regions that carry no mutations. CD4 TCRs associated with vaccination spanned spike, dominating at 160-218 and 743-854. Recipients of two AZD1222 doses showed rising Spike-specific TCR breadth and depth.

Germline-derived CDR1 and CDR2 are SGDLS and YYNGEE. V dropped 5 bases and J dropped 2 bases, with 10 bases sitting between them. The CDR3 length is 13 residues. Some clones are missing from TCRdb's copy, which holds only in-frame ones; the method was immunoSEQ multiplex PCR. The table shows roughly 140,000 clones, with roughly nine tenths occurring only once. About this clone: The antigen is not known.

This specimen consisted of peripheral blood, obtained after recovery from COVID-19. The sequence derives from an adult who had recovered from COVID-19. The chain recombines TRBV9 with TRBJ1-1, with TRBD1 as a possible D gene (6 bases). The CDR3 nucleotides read TGTGCCAGCAGTATACAGGGTAACACTGAAGCTTTCTTT. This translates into CASSIQGNTEAFF.